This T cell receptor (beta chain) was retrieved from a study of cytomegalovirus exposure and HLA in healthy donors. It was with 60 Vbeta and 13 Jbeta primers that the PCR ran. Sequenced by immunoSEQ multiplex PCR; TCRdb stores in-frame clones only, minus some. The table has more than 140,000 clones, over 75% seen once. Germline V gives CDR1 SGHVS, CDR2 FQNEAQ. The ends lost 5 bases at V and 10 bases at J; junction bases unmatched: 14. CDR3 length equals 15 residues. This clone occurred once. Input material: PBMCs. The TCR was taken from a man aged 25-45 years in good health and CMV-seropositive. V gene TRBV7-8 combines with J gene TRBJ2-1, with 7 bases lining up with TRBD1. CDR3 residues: CASSPSEIQGNEQFF. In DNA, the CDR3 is TGTGCCAGCAGCCCAAGTGAGATACAGGGGAACGAGCAGTTCTTC. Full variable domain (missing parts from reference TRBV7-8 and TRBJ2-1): GAGVSQSPRYKVAKRGQDVALRCDPISGHVSLFWYQQALGQGPEFLTYFQNEAQLDKSGLPSDRFFAERPEGSVSTLKIQRTQQEDSAVYLCASSPSEIQGNEQFFGPGTRLTVL.